The sequence of this T cell receptor (beta chain) was determined in a study of CXCR3-negative and CXCR3-positive naive CD8 T cells. Study-wide results and limits: Naive cells that were CXCR3-negative or CXCR3-positive used TRBV-TRBJ genes alike, while memory cells diverged. Hydrophobicity of TRB CDR3s was greater in CXCR3-positive naive cells than in CXCR3-negative naive cells.

cDNA libraries for TRB were generated by 5' RACE incorporating UMI labels. For each CDR3 protein, TCRdb gives one entry from its re-call of the 5' RACE reads, without DNA. This table lists some 120,000 distinct CDR3 sequences. To note about this clonotype: Its antigen remains unknown.

Sequencing used naive CXCR3+ CD8+ T cells from blood. Subset indicated: CD45RO-CCR7+CD27+CD95- naive CD8+ T cells expressing CXCR3 (TNR3+). This TCR was recovered from a human donor in good health. Some clones in this sample may be carry-over from other donors' samples.

CDR3 loop: CASRSSFEQYF. V is TRBV6-5 and J is TRBJ2-7. The germline V gene has CDR1 MNHEY and CDR2 SVGAGI. This CDR3 contains 11 residues.